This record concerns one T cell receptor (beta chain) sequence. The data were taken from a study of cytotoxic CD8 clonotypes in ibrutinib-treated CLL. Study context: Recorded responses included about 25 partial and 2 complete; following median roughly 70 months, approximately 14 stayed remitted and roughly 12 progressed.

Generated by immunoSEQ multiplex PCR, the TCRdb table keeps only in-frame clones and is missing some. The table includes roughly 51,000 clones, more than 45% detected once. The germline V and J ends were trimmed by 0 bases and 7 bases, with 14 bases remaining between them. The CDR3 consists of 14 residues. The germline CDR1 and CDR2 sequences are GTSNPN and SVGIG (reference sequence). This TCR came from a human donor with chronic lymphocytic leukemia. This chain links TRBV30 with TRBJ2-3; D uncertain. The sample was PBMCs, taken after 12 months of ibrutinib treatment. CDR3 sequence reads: CAWSVQMSQNTQYF. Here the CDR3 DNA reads TGTGCCTGGAGTGTACAAATGTCGCAGAATACGCAGTATTTT.